Presented here are 23 T cell receptor beta chains from one specimen sequenced in a study of control samples from healthy donors and cancer patients. Profiled with immunoSEQ multiplex PCR; TCRdb holds only in-frame clones, not every one. The sample carries approximately 140,000 clones, 80% to 95% recorded once. The sample was blood. These receptors all come from a man between 18 and 29 years old in good health.

The genes are TRBV5-1 and TRBJ2-7, with D perhaps given as TRBD1 or TRBD2 (5 bases each). CDR1 and CDR2 from the germline V gene are SGHRS and YFSETQ. The V end lost 0 bases, the J end lost 2 bases, and 15 bases lay between the germline ends. CDR3 length: 16 amino acids. The CDR3 region is CASSLVFGTVTYEQYF. In DNA form, the CDR3 reads TGCGCCAGCAGCTTGGTCTTTGGGACGGTTACCTACGAGCAGTACTTC.

The chain couples TRBV30 to TRBJ2-3; tentatively, D is TRBD2 (5 bases). The ends were cut back, 0 bases at V and 0 bases at J, with 13 bases in the middle. In germline, CDR1 is GTSNPN, CDR2 SVGIG (reference sequence). The CDR3 loop spans 16 amino acids. DNA of the CDR3: TGTGCCTGGAGTGTGGGAGATACCCCGAGCACAGATACGCAGTATTTT. This gives the protein CAWSVGDTPSTDTQYF. Looking up the rest from reference TRBV30 and TRBJ2-3 gives the full variable domain: SQTIHQWPATLVQPVGSPLSLECTVEGTSNPNLYWYRQAAGRGLQLLFYSVGIGQISSEVPQNLSASRPQDRQFILSSKKLLLSDSGFYLCAWSVGDTPSTDTQYFGPGTRLTVL.

The chain uses TRBV5-1 and TRBJ2-1, with D perhaps TRBD1 (6 bases). Germline assignment: CDR1 SGHRS and CDR2 YFSETQ. V shed 0 bases and J shed 5 bases, with 18 bases lying between them. This CDR3 is 17 amino acids long. The CDR3: CASSLEGGHILDNEQFF. The CDR3 coding sequence is TGCGCCAGCAGCTTGGAAGGGGGACACATCCTCGACAATGAGCAGTTCTTC.

The chain has TRBV28 and TRBJ2-2; 8 nucleotides match TRBD2. Per the germline V gene, CDR1 is MDHEN and CDR2 is SYDVKM. The CDR3 contains 11 residues. Here the CDR3 reads CSSGFTGELFF. In DNA, the CDR3 is TGTTCTAGCGGGTTCACCGGGGAGCTGTTTTTT. Combining the CDR3 with reference TRBV28 and TRBJ2-2 gives the whole variable domain DVKVTQSSRYLVKRTGEKVFLECVQDMDHENMFWYRQDPGLGLRLIYFSYDVKMKEKGDIPEGYSVSREKKERFSLILESASTNQTSMYLCSSGFTGELFFGEGSRLTVL.

The chain carries TRBV12-3 or TRBV12-4 and TRBJ1-1; D is ambiguous. The CDR3 is 13 amino acids. With 3 bases removed from V and 7 bases from J, the gap between germline ends came to 12 bases. DNA for the CDR3: TGTGCCAGCAGTTTCGGCGCGGTAATTGAAGCTTTCTTT. Its protein product is CASSFGAVIEAFF.

The chain couples TRBV19 to TRBJ2-5; D is possibly TRBD1 (5 bases). The V gene lost 5 bases and the J gene lost 2 bases, with 12 bases spanning the gap. Germline V lookup: CDR1 LNHDA, CDR2 SQIVND (reference sequence). The CDR3 spans 14 residues. CDR3 in DNA: TGTGCCAGTAGTGATAGACAGACTCAAGAGACCCAGTACTTC. Encoded protein: CASSDRQTQETQYF.

The chain is built from TRBV30 and TRBJ2-1, with 9 nucleotides matching TRBD1. Germline V lookup: CDR1 GTSNPN, CDR2 SVGIG (reference sequence). The length of the CDR3 is 14 residues. The J segment lost 10 bases and the V segment lost 2 bases, leaving 9 bases of the junction unmatched. CDR3 nucleotide sequence: TGTGCCTGGAGTTTGGGACAGGGTATACGGGAGCAGTTCTTC. This encodes CAWSLGQGIREQFF. The variable domain in full, with the rest retrieved from reference TRBV30 and TRBJ2-1, is SQTIHQWPATLVQPVGSPLSLECTVEGTSNPNLYWYRQAAGRGLQLLFYSVGIGQISSEVPQNLSASRPQDRQFILSSKKLLLSDSGFYLCAWSLGQGIREQFFGPGTRLTVL.

This clone was found once. The chain links TRBV19 to TRBJ2-7; TRBD1 aligns across 9 bases. Germline CDR1 and CDR2: LNHDA and SQIVND (reference sequence). The CDR3 spans 13 residues. The ends lost 5 bases at V and 3 bases at J; junction bases unmatched: 2. CDR3 in DNA: TGTGCCAGTAGTGGGACAGGGAGCTACGAGCAGTACTTC. Amino acids: CASSGTGSYEQYF.

The chain combines TRBV7-9 with TRBJ2-7; 7 positions agree with TRBD1. V was pared by 5 bases and J by 2 bases, with 12 bases of the junction left unmatched. Germline CDR1 and CDR2: SEHNR and FQNEAQ (reference sequence). The CDR3 extends over 16 amino acids. The CDR3: CASSQTFDREAYEQYF. In nucleotides, the CDR3 is TGTGCCAGCAGCCAAACGTTCGACAGGGAAGCCTACGAGCAGTACTTC.

The chain combines TRBV10-2 with TRBJ1-2; weak D call: TRBD1 (6 bases). CDR1 WSHSY and CDR2 SAAADI come from the germline V gene. The V and J ends lost 3 bases and 8 bases respectively, with 16 bases between them. CDR3 size: 14 residues. The CDR3 DNA is TGCGCCAGCAGTGAAGCAGGGGCCGTGTACGGCTACACCTTC. As protein: CASSEAGAVYGYTF.

The chain uses TRBV11-3 and TRBJ2-5; 9 bases line up with TRBD1. V lost 3 bases to trimming and J lost 1 base; unmatched junction nucleotides: 9. From germline, CDR1 is SGHNT and CDR2 YENEEA. The CDR3 extends over 17 amino acids. The CDR3 spells CASSLTSTGGAQETQYF. Here the CDR3 DNA reads TGTGCCAGCAGCTTGACCTCGACAGGGGGGGCCCAAGAGACCCAGTACTTC. The full variable domain, in which reference TRBV11-3 and TRBJ2-5 provide the parts outside the CDR3, is EAGVVQSPRYKIIEKKQPVAFWCNPISGHNTLYWYLQNLGQGPELLIRYENEEAVDDSQLPKDRFSAERLKGVDSTLKIQPAELGDSAVYLCASSLTSTGGAQETQYFGPGTRLLVL.

This clone was observed a single time. V and J are TRBV24-1 and TRBJ2-2, with 7 bases lining up with TRBD1. Germline CDR1 reads KGHDR; CDR2 reads SFDVKD. V dropped 5 bases and J dropped 3; count of bases not matched to a gene: 5. The CDR3 contains 15 residues. The DNA of the CDR3 is TGTGCCACCAGTGCGAGGACAGGTCACACCGGGGAGCTGTTTTTT. Its protein is CATSARTGHTGELFF.

J is TRBJ2-7 and V is TRBV3-1 (or the pseudogene TRBV3-2); TRBD1 is a possible D gene (6 bases). Germline CDR1 reads LGHDT; CDR2 reads YNNKEL (reference sequence). This CDR3 is built from 18 residues. Between the trimmed V and J ends, which lost 6 bases and 2 bases, there was a span of 26 bases. The CDR3 sequence is CASSQRIYRGSSTYEQYF. As DNA, the CDR3 is TGTGCCAGCAGTCAGCGCATTTATAGGGGGAGCAGCACCTACGAGCAGTACTTC.

This clone was seen a few times. This chain uses TRBV27 with TRBJ2-7; weak D call: TRBD2 (6 bases). Germline V CDR1 and CDR2: MNHEY, SMNVEV (reference sequence). The CDR3 has 12 amino acids. The V gene lost 8 bases and the J gene lost 7 bases, with 15 bases spanning the gap. In DNA, the CDR3 is TGTGCCAGCTACGGCAGGGACTTGGAGCAGTACTTC. Amino acid sequence: CASYGRDLEQYF.

The rearrangement joins TRBV7-9 to TRBJ1-3; D gene unclear. Trimming took off 0 bases at V and 4 bases at J, with 7 bases between the two ends. The CDR3 covers 14 residues. Germline assignment: CDR1 SEHNR and CDR2 FQNEAQ (reference sequence). In DNA, the CDR3 is TGTGCCAGCAGCTTAGCCGGTTCCGGAAACACCATATATTTT. Its protein is CASSLAGSGNTIYF.

The chain joins TRBV3-1 (or the pseudogene TRBV3-2) to TRBJ1-1; D is unresolved. Trimming took 1 base from V and 4 from J, leaving 10 bases between them. From germline, CDR1 is LGHDT and CDR2 YNNKEL (reference sequence). CDR3 length: 14 residues. The CDR3 spells CASSQALLGTEAFF. The CDR3 DNA reads TGTGCCAGCAGCCAAGCCTTATTGGGCACTGAAGCTTTCTTT.

The rearrangement joins TRBV24-1 to TRBJ1-1; D not certain. CDR3 length: 14 amino acids. Trimming cost V 2 bases and J 0 bases, with 6 bases left between them. Germline lookup yields CDR1 KGHDR and CDR2 SFDVKD. The chain's CDR3 is CATSDSGMNTEAFF. The CDR3 DNA reads TGTGCCACCAGTGATTCCGGCATGAACACTGAAGCTTTCTTT.

This clone occurred once. This chain uses TRBV9 with TRBJ2-3, with D perhaps TRBD2 (5 bases). In germline, CDR1 is SGDLS, CDR2 YYNGEE. V lost 5 bases to trimming and J lost 7 bases, with 17 bases between them. The CDR3 totals 14 residues. DNA of the CDR3: TGTGCCAGCAGTGCCTTTGGGGTCGGGAATACGCAGTATTTT. Its protein is CASSAFGVGNTQYF.

This clone occurred once. The chain couples TRBV6-4 to TRBJ2-3; perhaps TRBD1 as D (6 bases). Between the trimmed V and J ends, which lost 4 bases and 2 bases, there was a span of 10 bases. Germline V lookup: CDR1 MRHNA, CDR2 SNTAGT. This CDR3 is built from 14 residues. CDR3 in DNA: TGTGCCAGCAGTGCCGGACAGACCACAGATACGCAGTATTTT. Its translation: CASSAGQTTDTQYF.

The rearrangement links TRBV6-5 to TRBJ2-1; 10 nucleotides align to TRBD2. The CDR3 has 15 residues. Unmatched junction bases numbered 12, after V lost 10 bases and J lost 6 bases. Germline V gene data show CDR1 as MNHEY and CDR2 as SVGAGI. The CDR3 reads CATKREREGLNEQFF. DNA for the CDR3: TGTGCCACTAAGAGGGAGCGGGAGGGCCTCAATGAGCAGTTCTTC.

The gene calls are TRBV29-1 and TRBJ2-7, with 10 bases matching TRBD2. Germline V CDR1 and CDR2: SQVTM, ANQGSEA. This CDR3 region has 15 residues. J lost 1 base, V lost 7 bases, and 10 bases had no gene match. CDR3 loop: CSADRKRGGSYEQYF. Here the CDR3 DNA reads TGCAGCGCGGATCGAAAGCGGGGGGGGTCCTACGAGCAGTACTTC.

The V call is TRBV27, the J call TRBJ2-5; 7 bases match TRBD1. The CDR3 length is 15 residues. V gave up 0 bases and J gave up 4 bases; unmatched junction bases: 5. Germline CDR1 MNHEY, CDR2 SMNVEV (reference sequence). CDR3 in amino acids: CASSLSGQFLETQYF. In DNA, the CDR3 is TGTGCCAGCAGTTTATCGGGACAGTTCTTAGAGACCCAGTACTTC.

The gene calls are TRBV6-4 and TRBJ2-1; D call uncertain. Germline V gene sequence: CDR1 MRHNA, CDR2 SNTAGT. V dropped 2 bases and J dropped 6 bases, with 20 bases sitting between them. The CDR3 length is 17 residues. The CDR3 sequence: CASSDGQFRVIRNEQFF. CDR3 nucleotide sequence: TGTGCCAGCAGTGACGGGCAATTTCGTGTGATACGCAATGAGCAGTTCTTC.